Only a few counts were recorded for the clone carrying this T cell receptor (beta chain). Its antigen is unknown. TCR beta CDR3 was amplified by multiplex PCR, first round around 10 cycles, 32 V and 13 J primers. MiXCR was run by TCRdb on the multiplex PCR reads, yielding one entry per CDR3 protein. The repertoire holds thousands of distinct CDR3 sequences, around 26% seen once, with approximately 13% in the top ten. The data stem from a study of immune heterogeneity within non-small cell lung tumors. Study-wide findings and caveats: While identical dominant CDR3 beta clonotypes recurred across tumor sites within a patient, high-frequency clones unique to individual sites also appeared. The high-frequency T-cell receptor beta clonotypes mostly did not match up between individual patients.

Unmatched junction bases numbered 5, after V lost 4 bases and J lost 4 bases. Germline assignment: CDR1 MNHEY and CDR2 SMNVEV (reference sequence). CDR3 length: 14 amino acids. Bulk tumor genomic DNA (about 590 ng per sample) served as template. Multiple widely separated biopsies were taken from each primary tumor at surgery. The study cohort was described as untreated, and its members had newly diagnosed non-small cell lung cancer. They went on to have curative surgery. The rearrangement links TRBV27 to TRBJ1-1, with TRBD1 identical over 8 bases. Sequencing was done on a sample of lung tumor tissue. This clonotype originated in a man aged 55 to 70 with non-small cell lung cancer. As DNA, the CDR3 is TGTGCCAGCAGTTACACAGGGGGGGCCACTGAAGCTTTCTTT. Translated, it gives CASSYTGGATEAFF.